This TCR beta chain was captured by sequencing in a study of blood T cell repertoires in COVID-19. In its sample, this clone was seen once. Authors' analysis steps: Estimated nucleated cell counts came from reference gene primer amplification. Clones were read by immunoSEQ multiplex PCR, and TCRdb kept only the in-frame ones, dropping some. The V and J calls and clone size were taken over from that table, and D and trimming were inferred from the DNA. The sample shows some 97,000 clones, 85% of them seen only once. The origin of this receptor is a man aged 50 to 59 with active or convalescent COVID-19. The sample taken for sequencing was peripheral blood.

The CDR3 sequence is CATSTPRGEAFF. As DNA, the CDR3 is TGTGCCACCAGTACTCCCAGGGGGGAAGCTTTCTTT. The V and J genes are TRBV24-1 and TRBJ1-1, with 7 bases aligning to TRBD1. The V gene end was trimmed by 6 bases and the J gene end by 8 bases; junction bases not matched to a gene: 5. Germline V gives CDR1 KGHDR, CDR2 SFDVKD. The CDR3 extends over 12 amino acids.